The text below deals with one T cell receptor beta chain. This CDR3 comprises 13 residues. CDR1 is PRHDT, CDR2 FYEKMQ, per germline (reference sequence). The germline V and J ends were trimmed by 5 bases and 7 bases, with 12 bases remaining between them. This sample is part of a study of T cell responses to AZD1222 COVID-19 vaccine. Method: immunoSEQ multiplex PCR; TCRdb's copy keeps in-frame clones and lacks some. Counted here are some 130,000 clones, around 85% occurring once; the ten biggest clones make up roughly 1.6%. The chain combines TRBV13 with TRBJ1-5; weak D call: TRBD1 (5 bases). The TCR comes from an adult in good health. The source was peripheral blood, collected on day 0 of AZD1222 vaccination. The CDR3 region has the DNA TGTGCCAGCAGCCCAGGGATAGACCAGCCCCAGCATTTT. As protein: CASSPGIDQPQHF.